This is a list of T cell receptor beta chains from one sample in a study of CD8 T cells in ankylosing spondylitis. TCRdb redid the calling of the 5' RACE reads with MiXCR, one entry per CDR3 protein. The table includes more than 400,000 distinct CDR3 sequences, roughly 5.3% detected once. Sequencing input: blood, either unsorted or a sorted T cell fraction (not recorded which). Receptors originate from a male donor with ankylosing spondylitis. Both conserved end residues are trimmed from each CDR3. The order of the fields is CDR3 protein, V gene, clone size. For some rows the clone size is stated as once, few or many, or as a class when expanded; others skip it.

ATSDSQGQSNQPQH,TRBV24-1,many
SVGTPLQGIQY,TRBV29-1,many
ASSLDQGSNEQF,TRBV7-2,.
ASSLDGTGDGYT,TRBV5-1,.
ASSLARGIDNEQF,TRBV5-1,many
ASSLRLAGAFSTDTQY,TRBV5-5,many
ASSERTETYEQY,TRBV7-8,.
ASSVATGNYEQY,TRBV9,many
SVEQGTIPNTEAF,TRBV29-1,many
ASSSPDRVNYGYT,TRBV6-2/TRBV6-3,many
ASSLISGVDQPQH,TRBV27,many
ASSLTGSPGEQY,TRBV7-9,few
ASSPHTPTNEKLF,TRBV4-3,many
ASRRQGWGYGYT,TRBV27,many
SGGFDNEQF,TRBV29-1,many
SVEDQGVPYGYT,TRBV29-1,many
ASSSGPINTEAF,TRBV7-2,many
ASSQDLPDTQY,TRBV4-2,many
ASRFRDREYHEQF,TRBV5-1,many
ASVPTRAPSTDTQY,TRBV28,many
AISENLAQYEQY,TRBV10-3,few
ATSRDGVGRESDEQF,TRBV15,many
ASSQRTSTNYGYT,TRBV16,many
ASSETSGVYNEQF,TRBV10-1,many
ASSPGAGQGAVGASYNEQF,TRBV11-1,.
ASREDVNYGYT,TRBV6-2/TRBV6-3,many
ATSDVLRDSQGGEQF,TRBV24-1,.
ASSPLVGWAGTQNYGYT,TRBV28,many
ASSTTWESDGYT,TRBV5-1,few
ASSAGGQGVYGYT,TRBV5-1,.
SARLPTMGTATYEQY,TRBV20-1,many
SARPGVETQY,TRBV20-1,many
SARDRVMPHYGYT,TRBV20-1,few
ASSQEIRASGINYEQY,TRBV3-1,.
ATSRAGQVNQPQH,TRBV15,many
ASSVDRSGTGELF,TRBV9,many
ASSPYPAHGYT,TRBV5-6,many
AWSLAGGSYEQY,TRBV30,.
ASRWKHSSSYEQY,TRBV5-1,.
ASSPLLGGQF,TRBV11-2,many
ASSSPSRSLSSYNEQF,TRBV9,many
ASSLRTGISYEQY,TRBV7-2,many
ASSEGVLGNTIY,TRBV10-2,many
SALTRNTDTQY,TRBV20-1,many
ASSLGTGPGELF,TRBV5-8,.
ASRQAWDRGSGELF,TRBV6-2/TRBV6-3,.